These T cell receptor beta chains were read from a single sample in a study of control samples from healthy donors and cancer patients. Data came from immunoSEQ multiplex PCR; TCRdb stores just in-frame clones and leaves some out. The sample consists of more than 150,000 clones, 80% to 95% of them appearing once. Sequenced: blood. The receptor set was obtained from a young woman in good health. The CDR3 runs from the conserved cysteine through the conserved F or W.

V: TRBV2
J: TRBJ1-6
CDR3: CASSDEQVSPLHF

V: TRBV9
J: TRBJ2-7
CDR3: CASSVGGSSYQQYF

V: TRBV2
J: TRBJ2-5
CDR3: CASSEALLIRGLETQYF

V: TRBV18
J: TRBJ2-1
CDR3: CASSPRLGSMAEQFF

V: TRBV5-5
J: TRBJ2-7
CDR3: CASSFGGGGYEQYF

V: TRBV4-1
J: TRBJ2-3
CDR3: CASSHPLAGNYRTDTQYF

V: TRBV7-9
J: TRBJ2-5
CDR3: CASSHGQGPLLQETQYF

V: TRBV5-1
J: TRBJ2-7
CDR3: CASSSPGLVYEQYF

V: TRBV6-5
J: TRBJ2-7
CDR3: CASSQRETAYEQYF

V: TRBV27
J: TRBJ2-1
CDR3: CASSQLAGDLNEQFF

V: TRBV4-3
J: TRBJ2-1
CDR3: CASSQDPSGGPNEQFF

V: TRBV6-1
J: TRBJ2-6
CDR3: CASSDGQGDSGANVLTF

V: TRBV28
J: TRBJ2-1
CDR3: CASSPTGRSSYNEQFF

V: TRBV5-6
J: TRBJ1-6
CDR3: CASSFSSLSPLHF

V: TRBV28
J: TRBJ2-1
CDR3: CASSPSTGIYNEQFF

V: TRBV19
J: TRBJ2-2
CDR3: CASSAQGTGELFF

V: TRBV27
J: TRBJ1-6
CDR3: CASGLGRYNSPLHF

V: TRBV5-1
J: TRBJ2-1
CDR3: CASSLTGFLAGATYNEQFF

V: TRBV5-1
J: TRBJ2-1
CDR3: CASSQGLDHEQFF

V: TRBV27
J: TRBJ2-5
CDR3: CASSQQGAETQYF

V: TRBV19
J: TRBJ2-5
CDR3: CASSLLAGGLQETQYF

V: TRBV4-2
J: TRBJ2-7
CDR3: CASSHQDSSYEQYF

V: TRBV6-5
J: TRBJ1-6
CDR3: CASSSQRNSPLHF

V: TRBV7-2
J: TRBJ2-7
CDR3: CDNQGGQIGSAVVGEQYF

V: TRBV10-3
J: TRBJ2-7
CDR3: CAISEGELAGEWGYEQYF